Each of the 5 T cell receptor beta chains below was sequenced from the same sample in a study of brain T cells in children with intractable seizures. TCRdb keeps only in-frame clones here, not all; method: immunoSEQ multiplex PCR. The profile shows approximately 23,000 clones, 94% of them singletons. Source: peripheral blood, taken at surgery. These TCRs come from a boy younger than 18 with focal cortical dysplasia and intractable seizures.

The chain is built from TRBV5-4 and TRBJ2-7; 8 bases are a match to TRBD1. The J segment lost 5 bases and the V segment lost 2 bases, leaving 6 bases of the junction unmatched. This CDR3 has 14 amino acids. CDR1 and CDR2 (germline): SGHNT, YYREEE (reference sequence). The CDR3, as DNA: TGTGCCAGCAGCTTTTTCAACAGGGGGGACGAGCAGTACGTC. This translates into CASSFFNRGDEQYV.

This chain connects TRBV19 to TRBJ1-2; D is uncertain. Trimming took off 4 bases at V and 1 base at J, with 13 bases between the two ends. The length of the CDR3 is 15 residues. Germline V gives CDR1 LNHDA, CDR2 SQIVND (reference sequence). The DNA of the CDR3 is TGTGCCAGTAGTACCGACGGCGGTGTTAACTATGGCTACACCTTC. It yields the protein CASSTDGGVNYGYTF.

This chain uses TRBV5-4 with TRBJ2-6; D gene uncertain. Germline V lookup: CDR1 SGHNT, CDR2 YYREEE (reference sequence). Trimming removed 3 bases at V and 3 bases at J, with 10 bases between. This CDR3 has 15 amino acids. The CDR3 reads CASSSPGGGANVLTF. DNA of the CDR3: TGTGCCAGCAGCTCTCCAGGTGGTGGGGCCAACGTCCTGACTTTC. Drawing the rest from reference TRBV5-4 and TRBJ2-6, the complete variable domain is ETGVTQSPTHLIKTRGQQVTLRCSSQSGHNTVSWYQQALGQGPQFIFQYYREEENGRGNFPPRFSGLQFPNYSSELNVNALELDDSALYLCASSSPGGGANVLTFGAGSRLTVL.

This chain connects TRBV6-1 to TRBJ2-7; TRBD1 is a possible D gene (5 bases). In germline, CDR1 is MNHNS, CDR2 SASEGT. This CDR3 has 14 amino acids. Deletions cut 2 bases from V and 5 bases from J, with 13 bases between. CDR3 sequence: CASSERTLKNEQYF. The CDR3 DNA reads as TGTGCCAGCAGTGAACGGACATTGAAGAACGAGCAGTACTTC.

The chain employs TRBV5-1 and TRBJ1-4; no firm D call. V lost 5 bases and J 0 bases, leaving 8 bases between the germline ends. Germline V gene data show CDR1 as SGHRS and CDR2 as YFSETQ. This CDR3 has 14 amino acids. The CDR3: CASRWSATNEKLFF. CDR3 bases: TGCGCCAGCAGGTGGAGTGCAACTAATGAAAAACTGTTTTTT. Filled out from reference TRBV5-1 and TRBJ1-4, the complete variable domain reads KAGVTQTPRYLIKTRGQQVTLSCSPISGHRSVSWYQQTPGQGLQFLFEYFSETQRNKGNFPGRFSGRQFSNSRSEMNVSTLELGDSALYLCASRWSATNEKLFFGSGTQLSVL.